Following are 20 T cell receptor beta chains from one sample sequenced in a study of control samples from healthy donors and cancer patients. Sequencing used immunoSEQ multiplex PCR; TCRdb keeps in-frame clones, though not all of them. Among about 44,000 clones listed, over 75% were seen once. The specimen was PBMCs. Receptors were obtained from a woman aged 55-69 years with lung cancer.

The V and J genes are TRBV6-5 and TRBJ1-4; D is possibly TRBD1 (5 bases). The CDR3 spans 14 residues. CDR1 and CDR2 from the germline V gene are MNHEY and SVGAGI. Trimming took 8 bases from V and 12 from J, leaving 22 bases between them. The CDR3 spells CASGNRDRLWELFF. The CDR3 bases are TGTGCCAGCGGAAACCGGGACCGCCTTTGGGAACTGTTTTTT.

The genes are TRBV6-1 and TRBJ1-5, with D possibly being TRBD1 (5 bases). V was cut by 6 bases and J by 4 bases, with 13 bases left in between. Germline-derived CDR1 and CDR2 are MNHNS and SASEGT. The CDR3 spans 14 residues. CDR3 DNA: TGTGCCAGCAGCTCGACAGAAATAAATCAGCCCCAGCATTTT. This sequence encodes CASSSTEINQPQHF.

The V call is TRBV28, the J call TRBJ1-5, with 8 bases identical to TRBD1. Germline lookup yields CDR1 MDHEN and CDR2 SYDVKM. CDR3 length: 15 amino acids. The V segment lost 4 bases and the J segment 7 bases; nucleotides outside the gene matches: 9. This CDR3 is CASSSTGVFGQPQHF. CDR3 nucleotides: TGTGCCAGCAGTTCGACAGGGGTATTCGGGCAGCCCCAGCATTTT.

The chain has TRBV5-5 and TRBJ1-1, with TRBD1 as a possible D gene (5 bases). Trimming removed 0 bases at V and 3 bases at J, with 9 bases between. Germline V gene data show CDR1 as SGHKS and CDR2 as YYEKEE (reference sequence). The CDR3 has 14 amino acids. CDR3 sequence (DNA): TGTGCCAGCAGCTTGGAAGGGGCTGACACTGAAGCTTTCTTT. Translation gives CASSLEGADTEAFF.

CDR3 loop: CASSRQGETLHEQFF. In DNA, the CDR3 is TGTGCCAGCAGCCGACAGGGGGAGACTTTACATGAGCAGTTCTTC. The V and J genes are TRBV7-3 and TRBJ2-1, with 9 bases identical to TRBD1. CDR3 length: 15 amino acids. The germline gives CDR1 SGHTA, CDR2 FQGTGA. J lost 8 bases, V lost 5 bases, and 10 bases had no gene match.

The chain is built from TRBV19 and TRBJ2-6; 9 bases align to TRBD1. The CDR3 covers 17 residues. J gave up 4 bases and V 3 bases, and 7 bases lay outside the gene matches. Germline V gene data show CDR1 as LNHDA and CDR2 as SQIVND (reference sequence). The CDR3 reads CASSITGGASGANVLTF. The DNA for the CDR3 is TGTGCCAGTAGTATTACAGGGGGCGCATCCGGGGCCAACGTCCTGACTTTC.

The chain recombines TRBV2 with TRBJ1-4; 8 bases map to TRBD1. J was trimmed by 4 bases and V by 4 bases; bases with no gene match: 5. The CDR3 runs to 15 residues. Per the germline V gene, CDR1 is SNHLY and CDR2 is FYNNEI. The chain's CDR3 is CASSVNRGVNEKLFF. The CDR3 DNA follows: TGTGCCAGCAGTGTTAACAGGGGGGTTAATGAAAAACTGTTTTTT.

A single count supports this clone. The chain joins TRBV24-1 to TRBJ2-2; unclear D gene. This CDR3 contains 14 residues. The ends were cut back, 7 bases at V and 6 bases at J, with 14 bases in the middle. Germline V gene data show CDR1 as KGHDR and CDR2 as SFDVKD. The CDR3: CATRQARMSGELFF. In nucleotides, the CDR3 is TGTGCCACCAGGCAGGCCCGGATGTCCGGGGAGCTGTTTTTT.

The chain is built from TRBV14 and TRBJ2-7; TRBD2 matches at 7 bases. Germline CDR1 reads SGHDN; CDR2 reads FVKESK. This CDR3 is 16 amino acids long. J was trimmed by 2 bases and V by 4 bases; bases with no gene match: 11. The CDR3 reads CASSRLWAGVTYEQYF. CDR3 DNA sequence: TGTGCCAGCAGCCGCCTTTGGGCGGGGGTTACCTACGAGCAGTACTTC.

Concerning this clone itself: At the DNA level, this CDR3 is encoded by other sequences in the same sample as well. The rearrangement joins TRBV6-1 to TRBJ1-1, with D possibly matching TRBD1 (5 bases). V lost 3 bases and J 4 bases, leaving 12 bases between the germline ends. From germline, CDR1 is MNHNS and CDR2 SASEGT. CDR3 length: 14 amino acids. CDR3 sequence: CASSEGGGGTEAFF. The CDR3 nucleotides are TGTGCCAGCAGTGAGGGCGGTGGGGGCACTGAAGCTTTCTTT.

This clone was detected only once. Written as DNA, the CDR3 is TGTGCCAGCAGCTCCAGGACAGGTCCCGGGGAGCTGTTTTTT. It specifies CASSSRTGPGELFF. V and J are TRBV7-2 and TRBJ2-2; 7 positions match TRBD1. Germline values: CDR1 SGHTA, CDR2 FQGNSA. Trimming took 4 bases from V and 6 from J; bases not matched to a gene: 5. This CDR3 is built from 14 residues.

Written as DNA, the CDR3 is TGTGCCAGCAGCCAAGCTGGGCTTAGCGGGTTTGAAGAGACCCAGTACTTC. Translated, it gives CASSQAGLSGFEETQYF. J is TRBJ2-5 and V is TRBV3-1 (or the pseudogene TRBV3-2); 7 positions match TRBD2. The CDR3 is 17 amino acids. Trimming took 1 base from V and 3 from J; bases not matched to a gene: 11. Germline values: CDR1 LGHDT, CDR2 YNNKEL (reference sequence).

The chain is built from TRBV6-4 and TRBJ2-3, with D unresolved. The CDR3 loop spans 12 amino acids. Trimming cost V 3 bases and J 7 bases, with 8 bases left between them. The germline V gene has CDR1 MRHNA and CDR2 SNTAGT. DNA for the CDR3: TGTGCCAGCAGTGAGGACGAATATACGCAGTATTTT. This encodes CASSEDEYTQYF.

The CDR3 here is CASTSSNQPQHF. Written as DNA, the CDR3 is TGTGCCAGTACCAGTAGCAATCAGCCCCAGCATTTT. V gene TRBV19 combines with J gene TRBJ1-5; D ambiguous. The germline gives CDR1 LNHDA, CDR2 SQIVND (reference sequence). CDR3 length: 12 amino acids. Trimming stripped 7 bases from V and 0 bases from J, with 4 bases between.

This rearrangement joins TRBV3-1 (or the pseudogene TRBV3-2) to TRBJ1-2; unclear D gene. The CDR3 extends over 13 amino acids. V shed 0 bases and J shed 8 bases, with 10 bases lying between them. Germline values: CDR1 LGHDT, CDR2 YNNKEL (reference sequence). CDR3 coding DNA: TGTGCCAGCAGCCAAGAGGAGGGTTTCGGCTACACCTTC. Protein sequence: CASSQEEGFGYTF.

The V call is TRBV10-3, the J call TRBJ1-1; 7 nucleotides agree with TRBD1. Germline values: CDR1 ENHRY, CDR2 SYGVKD. V was clipped by 0 bases and J by 5 bases; unmatched bases: 15. This CDR3 region has 18 residues. The DNA of the CDR3 is TGTGCCATCAGTGAGTCCGAGGGGGGGGACAGCCGATTGACTGAAGCTTTCTTT. Translation: CAISESEGGDSRLTEAFF.

The chain joins TRBV7-9 to TRBJ1-1; D remains ambiguous. Trimming left V 8 bases short and J 4 bases short, with 11 bases between. Germline CDR1 is SEHNR and CDR2 is FQNEAQ (reference sequence). This CDR3 has 12 residues. CDR3 DNA sequence: TGTGCCAGCGGGGAGGGCGGCACTGAAGCTTTCTTT. Protein product: CASGEGGTEAFF.

The V and J genes are TRBV7-6 and TRBJ2-7; perhaps TRBD2 as D (5 bases). V dropped 6 bases and J dropped 5 bases, with 17 bases sitting between them. The CDR3 has 14 residues. Germline lookup yields CDR1 SGHVS and CDR2 FNYEAQ. The CDR3 protein is CASSLDQARDEQYF. The DNA for the CDR3 is TGTGCCAGCAGTCTAGACCAAGCGCGGGACGAGCAGTACTTC.

The chain joins TRBV12-3 or TRBV12-4 to TRBJ2-3; 7 bases fit TRBD2. The V segment lost 6 bases and the J segment 6 bases; nucleotides outside the gene matches: 6. CDR3 length equals 13 residues. CDR3 in DNA: TGTGCCAGCAGCCCCGGGAGGCGTGATACGCAGTATTTT. Its protein is CASSPGRRDTQYF.

The chain carries TRBV3-1 (or the pseudogene TRBV3-2) and TRBJ2-5; D gene unclear. This CDR3 contains 17 residues. CDR1 is LGHDT, CDR2 YNNKEL, per germline (reference sequence). Between the trimmed V and J ends, which lost 3 bases and 2 bases, there was a span of 19 bases. The CDR3 sequence: CASSHPALTLGQETQYF. In DNA, the CDR3 is TGTGCCAGCAGCCACCCCGCACTGACGCTGGGGCAAGAGACCCAGTACTTC.